One sample yielded the 28 T cell receptor beta chains listed below, sequenced in a study of T cell responses to AZD1222 COVID-19 vaccine. The method was immunoSEQ multiplex PCR; TCRdb's version includes in-frame clones alone and lacks a portion of them. This table holds some 110,000 clones, approximately 92% found once. The specimen comprised peripheral blood, sampled 28 days after the second AZD1222 dose. The receptors here all came from an adult who received the AZD1222 COVID-19 vaccine.

The gene calls are TRBV5-6 and TRBJ2-1, with TRBD2 identical over 12 bases. Unmatched junction bases numbered 6, after V lost 4 bases and J lost 7 bases. The CDR3 has 15 amino acids. Germline lookup yields CDR1 SGHDT and CDR2 YYEEEE. The CDR3 is CASSGGLAGWNEQFF. In DNA form, the CDR3 reads TGTGCCAGCAGCGGCGGACTAGCGGGATGGAATGAGCAGTTCTTC.

This chain connects TRBV6-1 to TRBJ2-7; 8 bases line up with TRBD1. Per the germline V gene, CDR1 is MNHNS and CDR2 is SASEGT. After removal of 3 bases from V and 3 bases from J, the junction contained 7 bases not matched to a gene. There are 15 residues in the CDR3. CDR3 sequence: CASSDPGGPGYEQYF. DNA of the CDR3: TGTGCCAGCAGTGACCCAGGGGGCCCCGGCTACGAGCAGTACTTC.

The chain is built from TRBV6-1 and TRBJ2-5; TRBD2 matches 13 bases. Trimming removed 6 bases from V and 1 base from J; junction bases left unmatched: 2. In germline, CDR1 is MNHNS, CDR2 SASEGT. This CDR3 has 15 amino acids. The CDR3 sequence: CASSGTSGVQETQYF. CDR3 nucleotide sequence: TGTGCCAGCAGCGGGACTAGCGGGGTCCAAGAGACCCAGTACTTC.

For the CDR3, the DNA is TGTGCCAGCAGAACGGGACAGCGGAACACTGAAGCTTTCTTT. Its translation is CASRTGQRNTEAFF. The chain combines TRBV6-5 with TRBJ1-1; 7 nucleotides match TRBD1. The CDR3 loop spans 14 amino acids. The ends lost 6 bases at V and 1 base at J; junction bases unmatched: 5. Germline assignment: CDR1 MNHEY and CDR2 SVGAGI.

This rearrangement joins TRBV19 to TRBJ1-3, with D perhaps TRBD1 (5 bases). V was cut by 5 bases and J by 4 bases, with 21 bases left in between. The CDR3 has 17 amino acids. Germline V gene sequence: CDR1 LNHDA, CDR2 SQIVND (reference sequence). The CDR3 bases are TGTGCCAGTAGTGATCCGGGACGCCCGACGGGCGGAAACACCATATATTTT. Translating gives CASSDPGRPTGGNTIYF.

The chain combines TRBV28 with TRBJ1-4, with D uncertain. This CDR3 spans 12 amino acids. V was clipped by 5 bases and J by 8 bases, with 9 bases between them. Per the germline V gene, CDR1 is MDHEN and CDR2 is SYDVKM. The CDR3: CASSALTEKLFF. In DNA form, the CDR3 reads TGTGCCAGCAGTGCTCTTACAGAAAAACTGTTTTTT.

The CDR3: CASSIGSGRGNEQFF. DNA of the CDR3: TGTGCCAGTAGTATAGGGTCCGGGAGGGGAAATGAGCAGTTCTTC. V gene TRBV19 combines with J gene TRBJ2-1; 8 nucleotides line up with TRBD2. The CDR3 sequence is 15 residues long. Germline V gene data show CDR1 as LNHDA and CDR2 as SQIVND (reference sequence). V lost 1 base, J lost 7 bases, and 6 bases stayed unmatched.

V is TRBV7-2 and J is TRBJ2-7; D remains ambiguous. The V end was cut by 5 bases, the J end by 1 base, with 9 bases between. CDR1 and CDR2 (germline): SGHTA, FQGNSA. This CDR3 spans 13 amino acids. The CDR3, as DNA: TGTGCCAGCAGCCCCCCGGCGTCCTACGAGCAGTACTTC. It specifies CASSPPASYEQYF.

The V call is TRBV5-4, the J call TRBJ1-6; TRBD1 might be the D (6 bases). The V end was cut by 5 bases, the J end by 5 bases, with 11 bases between. The CDR3 covers 14 residues. Germline V lookup: CDR1 SGHNT, CDR2 YYREEE (reference sequence). CDR3 DNA: TGTGCCAGCAGAAGGGGGGAAAATAATTCACCCCTCCACTTT. Its translation is CASRRGENNSPLHF.

The chain uses TRBV2 and TRBJ2-5; D perhaps matches TRBD2 (6 bases). The CDR3 length is 12 residues. The V gene lost 11 bases and the J gene lost 2 bases, with 12 bases spanning the gap. Germline lookup yields CDR1 SNHLY and CDR2 FYNNEI. The CDR3 sequence is CARRRGQETQYF. CDR3 nucleotide sequence: TGTGCCCGAAGGAGGGGTCAAGAGACCCAGTACTTC.

The chain is built from TRBV24-1 and TRBJ2-1; 7 bases agree with TRBD2. CDR1 KGHDR and CDR2 SFDVKD come from the germline V gene. Trimming cost V 2 bases and J 9 bases; bases outside gene matches: 6. The CDR3 covers 14 residues. In DNA, the CDR3 is TGTGCCACCAGTGATTGGGGGGGTGGGAGTGAGCAGTTCTTC. It yields the protein CATSDWGGGSEQFF.

In this sample, this clone turned up once. The rearrangement links TRBV28 to TRBJ2-1; D is possibly TRBD1 (6 bases). Germline CDR1 and CDR2: MDHEN and SYDVKM. This CDR3 contains 14 residues. V was clipped by 6 bases and J by 1 base, with 10 bases between them. Here the CDR3 DNA reads TGTGCCAGCAGGGACAGCCCTTCCTACAATGAGCAGTTCTTC. This translates into CASRDSPSYNEQFF. The full variable domain, rest sourced from reference TRBV28 and TRBJ2-1, is DVKVTQSSRYLVKRTGEKVFLECVQDMDHENMFWYRQDPGLGLRLIYFSYDVKMKEKGDIPEGYSVSREKKERFSLILESASTNQTSMYLCASRDSPSYNEQFFGPGTRLTVL.

This chain uses TRBV15 with TRBJ2-7, with TRBD1 matching 10 bases. The V gene's germline CDR1 is LNHNV and CDR2 YYDKDF (reference sequence). Trimming cost V 6 bases and J 3 bases; bases outside gene matches: 20. The CDR3 sequence is 19 residues long. CDR3 region: CATRKEVETGGLSSYEQYF. The CDR3 coding sequence is TGTGCCACCAGGAAAGAGGTGGAGACAGGGGGCCTCTCCAGCTACGAGCAGTACTTC. Full variable domain (remainder filled in from reference TRBV15 and TRBJ2-7): DAMVIQNPRYQVTQFGKPVTLSCSQTLNHNVMYWYQQKSSQAPKLLFHYYDKDFNNEADTPDNFQSRRPNTSFCFLDIRSPGLGDTAMYLCATRKEVETGGLSSYEQYFGPGTRLTVT.

The rearrangement links TRBV5-8 to TRBJ1-1; TRBD1 aligns across 7 bases. V was pared by 3 bases and J by 1 base, with 6 bases of the junction left unmatched. The CDR3 runs to 15 residues. From germline, CDR1 is SGHTS and CDR2 YDEGEE. CDR3 DNA sequence: TGTGCCAGCAGCTCAGACAGGGCGGCGAACACTGAAGCTTTCTTT. Translation: CASSSDRAANTEAFF.

The CDR3 is CASQREGRYEQYF. CDR3 in DNA: TGTGCCAGCCAGCGGGAGGGCCGGTACGAGCAGTACTTC. This sequence joins TRBV27 and TRBJ2-7, with 10 bases identical to TRBD2. The CDR3 consists of 13 residues. Germline loops: CDR1 MNHEY, CDR2 SMNVEV (reference sequence). The J segment lost 4 bases and the V segment lost 8 bases, leaving 5 bases of the junction unmatched.

The rearrangement joins TRBV6-4 to TRBJ1-4, with a possible D match to TRBD1 (6 bases). Germline values: CDR1 MRHNA, CDR2 SNTAGT. The CDR3 sequence is 11 residues long. Trimming stripped 3 bases from V and 10 bases from J, with 6 bases between. The CDR3 sequence: CASSEGGKLFF. CDR3 sequence (DNA): TGTGCCAGCAGTGAAGGGGGAAAACTGTTTTTT.

This clone was counted a few times. The chain is built from TRBV5-1 and TRBJ1-6, with D perhaps matching TRBD1 (5 bases). Trimming shortened V by 4 bases and J by 5 bases, and 10 bases separated the two germline ends. The CDR3 is made up of 14 amino acids. Germline loops: CDR1 SGHRS, CDR2 YFSETQ. DNA for the CDR3: TGCGCCAGCAGCCCGGGACGGAATAATTCACCCCTCCACTTT. Its protein product is CASSPGRNNSPLHF. Looking up the rest from reference TRBV5-1 and TRBJ1-6 gives the full variable domain: KAGVTQTPRYLIKTRGQQVTLSCSPISGHRSVSWYQQTPGQGLQFLFEYFSETQRNKGNFPGRFSGRQFSNSRSEMNVSTLELGDSALYLCASSPGRNNSPLHFGNGTRLTVT.

V usage is TRBV5-1 and J usage is TRBJ1-4; D is perhaps TRBD1 (5 bases). This CDR3 is built from 15 residues. The V end was cut by 2 bases, the J end by 7 bases, with 15 bases between. CDR1 is SGHRS and CDR2 is YFSETQ in the germline V gene. For the CDR3, the DNA is TGCGCCAGCAGCTTTGGGGACGCCGGTATTGAAAAACTGTTTTTT. This translates into CASSFGDAGIEKLFF.

The CDR3 here is CATSQGAGYGYTF. The CDR3 nucleotides read TGTGCCACCTCGCAGGGGGCCGGCTATGGCTACACCTTC. V gene TRBV12-3 or TRBV12-4 combines with J gene TRBJ1-2, with 8 bases matching TRBD1. V was clipped by 10 bases and J by 4 bases; unmatched bases: 8. CDR3 length: 13 amino acids.

The chain recombines TRBV7-8 with TRBJ1-5; D is possibly TRBD1 (5 bases). Germline V gene data show CDR1 as SGHVS and CDR2 as FQNEAQ. The ends were cut back, 1 base at V and 6 bases at J, with 16 bases in the middle. This CDR3 is 16 amino acids long. The chain's CDR3 is CASSLGGRQGGQPQHF. The CDR3 DNA is TGTGCCAGCAGCTTAGGAGGTAGGCAGGGCGGTCAGCCCCAGCATTTT. The full variable domain, its missing parts supplied by reference TRBV7-8 and TRBJ1-5, is GAGVSQSPRYKVAKRGQDVALRCDPISGHVSLFWYQQALGQGPEFLTYFQNEAQLDKSGLPSDRFFAERPEGSVSTLKIQRTQQEDSAVYLCASSLGGRQGGQPQHFGDGTRLSIL.

V usage is TRBV6-1 and J usage is TRBJ2-1, with 7 bases lining up with TRBD2. The CDR3 sequence is 14 residues long. J was trimmed by 8 bases and V by 0 bases; bases with no gene match: 4. Germline V gives CDR1 MNHNS, CDR2 SASEGT. CDR3 sequence: CASSEAGGPDEQFF. The CDR3 DNA reads TGTGCCAGCAGTGAAGCGGGAGGGCCGGATGAGCAGTTCTTC.

V is TRBV7-3 and J is TRBJ2-1; D assignment may be TRBD1 or TRBD2 (5 bases each). The CDR3 consists of 13 residues. The V and J ends lost 5 bases and 5 bases respectively, with 10 bases between them. The germline V gene encodes CDR1 SGHTA and CDR2 FQGTGA. The CDR3 region has the DNA TGTGCCAGCAGCCCGGGACGGGACAATGAGCAGTTCTTC. Translation gives CASSPGRDNEQFF.

CDR3 coding DNA: TGTGCCAGTAGTGCCGTAGCGGGGCGCGAGCAGTACTTC. Encoded protein: CASSAVAGREQYF. J is TRBJ2-7 and V is TRBV19, with 8 positions matching TRBD2. Germline V CDR1 and CDR2: LNHDA, SQIVND (reference sequence). V shed 5 bases and J 6 bases; nucleotides not matched to a gene: 6. The length of the CDR3 is 13 residues. The full variable domain, rest sourced from reference TRBV19 and TRBJ2-7, is DGGITQSPKYLFRKEGQNVTLSCEQNLNHDAMYWYRQDPGQGLRLIYYSQIVNDFQKGDIAEGYSVSREKKESFPLTVTSAQKNPTAFYLCASSAVAGREQYFGPGTRLTVT.

CDR3 bases: TGTGCCAGCAGTTACCCTCGGACAGGGGCGGCCACTGAAGCTTTCTTT. The encoded protein is CASSYPRTGAATEAFF. The chain recombines TRBV6-5 with TRBJ1-1; 9 bases are a match to TRBD1. The CDR3 is 16 residues long. With 2 bases clipped from V and 4 bases from J, the junction kept 8 bases outside the gene matches. CDR1 is MNHEY and CDR2 is SVGAGI in the germline V gene.

The genes are TRBV11-3 and TRBJ2-2; no clear D. CDR1 SGHNT and CDR2 YENEEA come from the germline V gene. CDR3 length equals 12 residues. The V end was cut by 5 bases, the J end by 7 bases, with 8 bases between. CDR3 DNA: TGTGCCAGCAGCCGGGTGGTCGGGGAGCTGTTTTTT. This codes for CASSRVVGELFF.

This clone has just a few counts. The chain employs TRBV2 and TRBJ1-2; D may be TRBD1 (6 bases). The CDR3 is 13 residues long. Germline lookup yields CDR1 SNHLY and CDR2 FYNNEI. V was shortened by 9 bases and J by 3 bases, with 14 bases between the two germline ends. The chain's CDR3 is CASSDGGDYGYTF. The CDR3 DNA follows: TGTGCCAGTTCCGATGGGGGCGACTATGGCTACACCTTC.

The gene calls are TRBV5-8 and TRBJ2-1, with D maybe TRBD2 (5 bases). The CDR3 totals 15 residues. With 0 bases removed from V and 0 bases from J, the gap between germline ends came to 7 bases. In germline, CDR1 is SGHTS, CDR2 YDEGEE. CDR3 in amino acids: CASSLGENSYNEQFF. Here the CDR3 DNA reads TGTGCCAGCAGCTTGGGGGAGAACTCCTACAATGAGCAGTTCTTC.

The rearrangement joins TRBV7-2 to TRBJ1-1; TRBD1 matches 7 bases. The J segment lost 1 base and the V segment lost 6 bases, leaving 5 bases of the junction unmatched. The CDR3 sequence is 14 residues long. The germline V gene encodes CDR1 SGHTA and CDR2 FQGNSA. CDR3 region: CASSLQGQNTEAFF. The CDR3 coding sequence is TGTGCCAGCAGTTTACAGGGGCAGAACACTGAAGCTTTCTTT. The complete variable domain, with remaining parts taken from reference TRBV7-2 and TRBJ1-1, reads GAGVSQSPSNKVTEKGKDVELRCDPISGHTALYWYRQSLGQGLEFLIYFQGNSAPDKSGLPSDRFSAERTGGSVSTLTIQRTQQEDSAVYLCASSLQGQNTEAFFGQGTRLTVV.